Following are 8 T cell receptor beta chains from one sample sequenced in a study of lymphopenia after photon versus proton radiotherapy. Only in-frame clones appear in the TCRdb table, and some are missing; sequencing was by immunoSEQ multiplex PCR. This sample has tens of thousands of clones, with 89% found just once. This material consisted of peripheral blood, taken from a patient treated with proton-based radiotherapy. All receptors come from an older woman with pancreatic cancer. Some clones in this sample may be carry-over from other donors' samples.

CDR3 nucleotides: TGTGCCAGCAGCGTAGAACAGTATAGCAACGAGCAGTACTTC. It translates to CASSVEQYSNEQYF. This sequence joins TRBV9 and TRBJ2-7; D gene ambiguous. CDR1 is SGDLS, CDR2 YYNGEE, per germline. The CDR3 extends over 14 amino acids. Trimming stripped 0 bases from V and 5 bases from J, with 12 bases between. The complete variable domain, with remaining parts taken from reference TRBV9 and TRBJ2-7, reads DSGVTQTPKHLITATGQRVTLRCSPRSGDLSVYWYQQSLDQGLQFLIQYYNGEERAKGNILERFSAQQFPDLHSELNLSSLELGDSALYFCASSVEQYSNEQYFGPGTRLTVT.

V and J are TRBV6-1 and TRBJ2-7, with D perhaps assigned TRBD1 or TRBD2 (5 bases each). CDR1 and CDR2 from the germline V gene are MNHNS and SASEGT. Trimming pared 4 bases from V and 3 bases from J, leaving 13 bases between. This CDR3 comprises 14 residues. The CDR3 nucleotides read TGTGCCAGCAGTGGACCGGGACCTGACTACGAGCAGTACTTC. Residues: CASSGPGPDYEQYF.

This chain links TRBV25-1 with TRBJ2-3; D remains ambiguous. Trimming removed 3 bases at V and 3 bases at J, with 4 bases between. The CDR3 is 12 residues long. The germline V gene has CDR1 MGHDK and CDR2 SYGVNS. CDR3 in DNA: TGTGCCAGCAGTGATCTAACAGATACGCAGTATTTT. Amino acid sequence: CASSDLTDTQYF.

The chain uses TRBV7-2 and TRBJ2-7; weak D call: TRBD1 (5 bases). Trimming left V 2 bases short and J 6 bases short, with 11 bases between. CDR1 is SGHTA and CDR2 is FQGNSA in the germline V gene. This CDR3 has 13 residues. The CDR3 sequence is CASSLSVRVEQYF. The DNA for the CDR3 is TGTGCCAGCAGCTTAAGTGTCAGGGTCGAGCAGTACTTC.

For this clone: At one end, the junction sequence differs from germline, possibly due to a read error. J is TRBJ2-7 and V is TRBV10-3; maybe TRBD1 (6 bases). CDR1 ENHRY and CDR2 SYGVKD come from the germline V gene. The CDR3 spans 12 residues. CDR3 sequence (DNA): TGTGCCATCAGGGGGGACAAATACGAGCATTACTTC. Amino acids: CAIRGDKYEHYF.

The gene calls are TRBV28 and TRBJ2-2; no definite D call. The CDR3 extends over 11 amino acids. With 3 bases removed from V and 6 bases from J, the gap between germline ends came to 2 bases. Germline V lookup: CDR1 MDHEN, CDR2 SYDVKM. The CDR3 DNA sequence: TGTGCCAGCAGTTTGCCCGGGGAGCTGTTTTTT. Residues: CASSLPGELFF.

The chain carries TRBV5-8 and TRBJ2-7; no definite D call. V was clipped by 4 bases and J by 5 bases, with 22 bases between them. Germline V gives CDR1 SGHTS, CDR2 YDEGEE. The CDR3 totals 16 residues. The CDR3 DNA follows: TGTGCCAGCAGCCCCCAGACACTCCTTGCTCGGGACGAGCAGTACTTC. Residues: CASSPQTLLARDEQYF. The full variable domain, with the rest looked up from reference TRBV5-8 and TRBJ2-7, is EAGVTQSPTHLIKTRGQQATLRCSPISGHTSVYWYQQALGLGLQFLLWYDEGEERNRGNFPPRFSGRQFPNYSSELNVNALELEDSALYLCASSPQTLLARDEQYFGPGTRLTVT.

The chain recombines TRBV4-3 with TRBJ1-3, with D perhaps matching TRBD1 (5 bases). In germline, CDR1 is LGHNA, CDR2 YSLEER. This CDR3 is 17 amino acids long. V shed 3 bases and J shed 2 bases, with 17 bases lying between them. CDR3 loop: CASSQGGGYETGNTIYF. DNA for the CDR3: TGCGCCAGCAGCCAGGGGGGTGGGTACGAGACTGGAAACACCATATATTTT.